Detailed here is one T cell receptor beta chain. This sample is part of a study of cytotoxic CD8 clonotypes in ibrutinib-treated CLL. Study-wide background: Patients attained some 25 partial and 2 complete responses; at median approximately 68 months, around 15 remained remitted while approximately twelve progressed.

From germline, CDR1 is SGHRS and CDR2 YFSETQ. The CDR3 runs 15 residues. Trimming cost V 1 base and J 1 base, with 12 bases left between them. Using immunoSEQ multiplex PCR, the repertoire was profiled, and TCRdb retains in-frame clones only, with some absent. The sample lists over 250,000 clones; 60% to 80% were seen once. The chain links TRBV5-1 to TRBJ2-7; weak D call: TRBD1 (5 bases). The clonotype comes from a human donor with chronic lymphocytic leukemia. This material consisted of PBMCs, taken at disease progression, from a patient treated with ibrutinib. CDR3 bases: TGCGCCAGCAGCTTGTTAACAGGTCCGTCCTACGAGCAGTACTTC. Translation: CASSLLTGPSYEQYF.